This entry features one T cell receptor beta chain sequence. Its antigen is unknown. Germline CDR1 SEHNR, CDR2 FQNEAQ (reference sequence). This CDR3 contains 18 residues. This sample stems from a study of CXCR3-negative and CXCR3-positive naive CD8 T cells. Overall study findings and caveats: Within a donor, both naive subsets shared TRBV-TRBJ usage, unlike memory cells.

The authors prepared UMI-labeled TRB cDNA libraries by 5' RACE. Following a re-call of the 5' RACE reads, TCRdb has one entry per CDR3 protein and lacks DNA. The listing contains roughly 48,000 distinct CDR3 sequences. The sample comprised memory CD8+ T cells from blood. This clonotype was sampled from a human donor in good health. Some clones in this sample may be carry-over from other donors' samples. This chain uses TRBV7-9 with TRBJ2-7; with no DNA, the TCRdb D assignment of TRBD1 cannot be verified. The CDR3 protein is CASSSQLLDNSFGYEQYF.